The source of this TCR beta chain is a study of T cell changes during pregnancy in multiple sclerosis. Germline loops: CDR1 KGHSH, CDR2 LQKENI. J gave up 1 base and V 3 bases, and 6 bases lay outside the gene matches. This CDR3 is built from 17 residues. Method: immunoSEQ multiplex PCR; TCRdb's copy keeps in-frame clones and lacks some. This sample has 25,000 to 30,000 clones, with roughly 92% found just once. The TCR comes from a female donor with multiple sclerosis, enrolled in a pregnancy study. The chain is built from TRBV18 and TRBJ2-7; the match to TRBD2 covers 13 bases. The input for sequencing was CD4+ T cells from peripheral blood mononuclear cells, taken in the first trimester of pregnancy. In DNA, the CDR3 is TGTGCCAGCTCACCTAACAGACTAGCGGGGGGTTCCTACGAGCAGTACTTC. Residues: CASSPNRLAGGSYEQYF.